The clone carrying this T cell receptor (beta chain) was seen more than once but under ten times. The antigen is undetermined. The germline V gene has CDR1 MNHNS and CDR2 SASEGT. The CDR3 extends over 13 amino acids. The junction had 3 bases not matched to a gene; V was cut back by 6 bases and J by 4 bases. This record comes from a study of cytomegalovirus exposure and HLA in healthy donors. General study findings and limits: Relative to equally common others, HLA-associated TCR beta chains showed greater clonal expansion in a later analysis. Sequence variants that were highly shared formed a cluster that was likely a sequencing artifact.

PCR primers comprised 60 Vbeta and 13 Jbeta primers. How the authors handled the data: Roughly 11 million of the 80 million or so unique TCR beta chains counted in a later analysis were shared. Some clones are missing from TCRdb's copy, which holds only in-frame ones; the method was immunoSEQ multiplex PCR. V and J calls and clone size are given by that table; D and trimming were obtained from the DNA. Among about 180,000 clones listed, roughly 80% were seen once. The study sampled nominally healthy donors, though unrecorded immune exposures were likely. This TCR derives from a female donor in good health and CMV-seronegative. The rearrangement links TRBV6-1 to TRBJ1-5, with 7 bases matching TRBD1. Sequencing was performed on PBMCs. The CDR3 bases are TGTGCCAGCAGCGGGACAGAAAATCAGCCCCAGCATTTT. Its translation is CASSGTENQPQHF.